A selection of T cell receptor beta chains follows, all from one sample in a study of T-cell reconstitution after alpha-beta-depleted transplantation in children. TCRdb re-called the PCR reads with MiXCR, one entry per CDR3 protein. The table lists fewer than 400,000 distinct CDR3 sequences, around 25% of them singletons. Sample: PBMCs, mostly from graft donor cells, taken 180 days after TCRalphabeta/CD19-depleted stem cell transplant. The receptors originated from a male patient younger than 18 who had a stem cell transplant for acute lymphoblastic leukemia, so the T cells may come from the graft donor. Both conserved end residues are part of each CDR3. The order of the fields is V gene, J gene, D gene, clone size, CDR3 DNA, CDR3 protein. The D gene is left open where the match is weak. Clone size, where shown, is once, few, many, or a class for clones that have expanded.

v_call: TRBV7-9; j_call: TRBJ2-3; d_call: .; clone_size: few; cdr3_nt: TGTGCCAGCAGCCGGGGAGTGGACTACCACACAGATACGCAGTATTTT; cdr3_aa: CASSRGVDYHTDTQYF
v_call: TRBV7-2; j_call: TRBJ2-7; d_call: .; clone_size: .; cdr3_nt: TGTGCCAGCAGCCCAAGCCGACTAGTTGTCGAGCAGTACTTC; cdr3_aa: CASSPSRLVVEQYF
v_call: TRBV21-1; j_call: TRBJ2-7; d_call: .; clone_size: .; cdr3_nt: TGTGCCAGCAGCCCCTACCGGGACAGGGGCTCCTACGAGCAGTACTTC; cdr3_aa: CASSPYRDRGSYEQYF
v_call: TRBV18; j_call: TRBJ2-7; d_call: TRBD2; clone_size: .; cdr3_nt: TGTGCCAGCTCACGCGGACGGCTAGCGGGAGGGTACGAGCAGTACTTC; cdr3_aa: CASSRGRLAGGYEQYF
v_call: TRBV12-3/TRBV12-4; j_call: TRBJ2-2; d_call: TRBD2; clone_size: .; cdr3_nt: TGTGCCAGCAGTTTATTCGGACTAGATGGCACCGGGGAGCTGTTTTTT; cdr3_aa: CASSLFGLDGTGELFF
v_call: TRBV5-1; j_call: TRBJ1-1; d_call: TRBD1; clone_size: many; cdr3_nt: TGCGCCAGCAGCCCGGGGACAGCGAACACTGAAGCTTTCTTT; cdr3_aa: CASSPGTANTEAFF
v_call: TRBV12-3/TRBV12-4; j_call: TRBJ2-3; d_call: TRBD1; clone_size: .; cdr3_nt: TGTGCCAGCATCCTAGACAGGGGGCACACAGATACGCAGTATTTT; cdr3_aa: CASILDRGHTDTQYF
v_call: TRBV20-1; j_call: TRBJ2-7; d_call: .; clone_size: few; cdr3_nt: TGCAGTGTGGTGGGCCACGAGCAGTACTTC; cdr3_aa: CSVVGHEQYF
v_call: TRBV6-5; j_call: TRBJ2-7; d_call: .; clone_size: .; cdr3_nt: TGTGCCAGCAGTTACTCTAGGACCCTCAAATTTAGCTCCTACGAGCAGTACTTC; cdr3_aa: CASSYSRTLKFSSYEQYF
v_call: TRBV7-3; j_call: TRBJ1-1; d_call: TRBD1; clone_size: .; cdr3_nt: TGTGCCAGCAGCTTACAGGGGGCCAGCTACTTGAACACTGAAGCTTTCTTT; cdr3_aa: CASSLQGASYLNTEAFF
v_call: TRBV20-1; j_call: TRBJ2-7; d_call: TRBD2; clone_size: few; cdr3_nt: TGCAGTGCTAGAAGGCCGGGGGGCTACGAGCAGTACTTC; cdr3_aa: CSARRPGGYEQYF
v_call: TRBV5-1; j_call: TRBJ2-7; d_call: .; clone_size: few; cdr3_nt: TGCGCCAGCAGCTTAGGGCGGCCCGTTATCAGCTCCTACGAGCAGTACTTC; cdr3_aa: CASSLGRPVISSYEQYF